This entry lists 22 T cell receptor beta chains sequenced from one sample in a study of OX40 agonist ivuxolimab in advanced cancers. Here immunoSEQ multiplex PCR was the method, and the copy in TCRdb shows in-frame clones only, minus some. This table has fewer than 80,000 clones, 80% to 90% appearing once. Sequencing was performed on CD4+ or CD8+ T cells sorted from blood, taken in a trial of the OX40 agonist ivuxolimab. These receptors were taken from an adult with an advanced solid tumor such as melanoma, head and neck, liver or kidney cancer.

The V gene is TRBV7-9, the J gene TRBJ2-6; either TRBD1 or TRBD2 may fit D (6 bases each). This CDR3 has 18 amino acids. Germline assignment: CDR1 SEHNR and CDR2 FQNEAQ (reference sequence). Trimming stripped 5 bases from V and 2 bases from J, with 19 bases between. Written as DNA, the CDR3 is TGTGCCAGCAGCGGACCAAATCCGGGGGCGCCTGGGGCCAACGTCCTGACTTTC. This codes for CASSGPNPGAPGANVLTF.

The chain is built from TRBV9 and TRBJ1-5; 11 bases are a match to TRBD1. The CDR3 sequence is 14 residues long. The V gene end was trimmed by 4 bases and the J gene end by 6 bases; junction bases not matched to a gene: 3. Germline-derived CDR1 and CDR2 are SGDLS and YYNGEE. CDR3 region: CASSTGTGGQPQHF. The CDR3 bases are TGTGCCAGCAGCACCGGGACAGGGGGTCAGCCCCAGCATTTT.

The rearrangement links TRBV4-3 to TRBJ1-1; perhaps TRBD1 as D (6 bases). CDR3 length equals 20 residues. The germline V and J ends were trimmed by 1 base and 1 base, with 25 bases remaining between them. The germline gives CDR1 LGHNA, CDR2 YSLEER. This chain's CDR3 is CASSQGEGPINREGNTEAFF. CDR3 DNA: TGCGCCAGCAGCCAAGGGGAAGGGCCCATAAACAGGGAGGGGAACACTGAAGCTTTCTTT.

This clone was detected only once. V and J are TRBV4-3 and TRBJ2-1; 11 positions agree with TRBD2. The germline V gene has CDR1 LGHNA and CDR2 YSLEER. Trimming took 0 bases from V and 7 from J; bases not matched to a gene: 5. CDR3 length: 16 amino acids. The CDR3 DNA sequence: TGCGCCAGCAGCCAAGATCTAGCGGGAGGTTGGAATGAGCAGTTCTTC. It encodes CASSQDLAGGWNEQFF.

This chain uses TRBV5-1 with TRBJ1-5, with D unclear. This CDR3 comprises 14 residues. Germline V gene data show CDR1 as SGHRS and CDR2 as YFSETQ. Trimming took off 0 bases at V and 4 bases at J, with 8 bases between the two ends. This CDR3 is CASSLEGLNQPQHF. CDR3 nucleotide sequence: TGCGCCAGCAGCTTGGAAGGACTGAATCAGCCCCAGCATTTT.

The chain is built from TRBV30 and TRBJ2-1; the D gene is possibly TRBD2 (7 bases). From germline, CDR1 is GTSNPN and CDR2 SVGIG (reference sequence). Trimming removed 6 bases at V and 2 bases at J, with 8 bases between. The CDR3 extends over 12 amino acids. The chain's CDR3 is CACGGPYNEQFF. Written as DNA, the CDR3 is TGTGCCTGCGGGGGGCCCTACAATGAGCAGTTCTTC. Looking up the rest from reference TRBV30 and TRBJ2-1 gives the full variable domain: SQTIHQWPATLVQPVGSPLSLECTVEGTSNPNLYWYRQAAGRGLQLLFYSVGIGQISSEVPQNLSASRPQDRQFILSSKKLLLSDSGFYLCACGGPYNEQFFGPGTRLTVL.

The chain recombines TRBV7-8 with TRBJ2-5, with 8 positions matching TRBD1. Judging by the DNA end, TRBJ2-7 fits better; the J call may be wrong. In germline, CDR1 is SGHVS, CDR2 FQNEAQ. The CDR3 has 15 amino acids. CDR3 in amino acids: CASSLGQGPSYEQYF. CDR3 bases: TGTGCCAGCAGCCTCGGACAGGGACCCTCCTACGAGCAGTACTTC.

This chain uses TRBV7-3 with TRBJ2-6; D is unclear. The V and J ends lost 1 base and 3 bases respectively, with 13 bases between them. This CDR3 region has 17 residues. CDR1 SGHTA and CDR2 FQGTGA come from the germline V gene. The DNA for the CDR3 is TGTGCCAGCAGCTTAAGGGCGGCCCTCTTTGGGGCCAACGTCCTGACTTTC. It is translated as CASSLRAALFGANVLTF.

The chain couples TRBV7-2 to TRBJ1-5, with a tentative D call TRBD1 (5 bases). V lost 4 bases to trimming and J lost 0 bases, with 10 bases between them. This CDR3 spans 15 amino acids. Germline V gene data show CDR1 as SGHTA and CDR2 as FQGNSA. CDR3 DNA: TGTGCCAGCAGCTCCGGGACCCTTAGCAATCAGCCCCAGCATTTT. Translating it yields CASSSGTLSNQPQHF. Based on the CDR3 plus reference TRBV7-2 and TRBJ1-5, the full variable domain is GAGVSQSPSNKVTEKGKDVELRCDPISGHTALYWYRQSLGQGLEFLIYFQGNSAPDKSGLPSDRFSAERTGGSVSTLTIQRTQQEDSAVYLCASSSGTLSNQPQHFGDGTRLSIL.

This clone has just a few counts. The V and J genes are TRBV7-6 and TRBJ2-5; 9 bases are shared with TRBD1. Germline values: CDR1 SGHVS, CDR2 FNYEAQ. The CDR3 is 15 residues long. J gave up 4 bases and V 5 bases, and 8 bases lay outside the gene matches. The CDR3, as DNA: TGTGCCAGCAGCAACCGGGACAGGGCTATAGAGACCCAGTACTTC. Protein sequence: CASSNRDRAIETQYF.

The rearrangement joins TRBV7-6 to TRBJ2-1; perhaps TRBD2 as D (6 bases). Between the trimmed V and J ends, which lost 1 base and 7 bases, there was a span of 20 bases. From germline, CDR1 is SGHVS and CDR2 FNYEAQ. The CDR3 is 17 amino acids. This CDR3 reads CASSLGVWGVVTNEQFF. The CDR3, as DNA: TGTGCCAGCAGCTTAGGGGTATGGGGGGTAGTAACTAATGAGCAGTTCTTC. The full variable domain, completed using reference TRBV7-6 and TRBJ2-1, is GAGVSQSPRYKVTKRGQDVALRCDPISGHVSLYWYRQALGQGPEFLTYFNYEAQQDKSGLPNDRFSAERPEGSISTLTIQRTEQRDSAMYRCASSLGVWGVVTNEQFFGPGTRLTVL.

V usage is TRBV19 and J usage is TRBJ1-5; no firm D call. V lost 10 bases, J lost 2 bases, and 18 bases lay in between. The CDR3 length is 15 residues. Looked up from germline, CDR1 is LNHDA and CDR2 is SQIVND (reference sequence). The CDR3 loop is CATRGVVGGNQPQHF. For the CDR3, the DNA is TGTGCCACCCGAGGTGTCGTAGGAGGCAATCAGCCCCAGCATTTT.

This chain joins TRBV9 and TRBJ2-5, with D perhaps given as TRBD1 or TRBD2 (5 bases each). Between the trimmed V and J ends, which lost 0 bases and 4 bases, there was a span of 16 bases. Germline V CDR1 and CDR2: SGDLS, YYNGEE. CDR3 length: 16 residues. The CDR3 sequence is CASSVGRGPQGETQYF. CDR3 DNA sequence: TGTGCCAGCAGCGTAGGACGAGGGCCGCAGGGAGAGACCCAGTACTTC.

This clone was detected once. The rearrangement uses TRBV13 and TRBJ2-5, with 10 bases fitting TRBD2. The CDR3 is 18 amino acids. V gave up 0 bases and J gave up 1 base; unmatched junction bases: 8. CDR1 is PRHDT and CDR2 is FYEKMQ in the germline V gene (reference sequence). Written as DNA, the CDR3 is TGTGCCAGCAGCTTAGGCCCCACTAGCGGGGAAAGCCAAGAGACCCAGTACTTC. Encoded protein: CASSLGPTSGESQETQYF.

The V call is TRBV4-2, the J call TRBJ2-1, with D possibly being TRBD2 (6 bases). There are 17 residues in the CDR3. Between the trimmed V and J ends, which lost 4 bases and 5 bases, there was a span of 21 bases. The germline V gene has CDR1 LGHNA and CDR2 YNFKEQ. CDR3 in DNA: TGTGCCAGCAGCCGGGACCCGCTAGCGATTGGCCACAATGAGCAGTTCTTC. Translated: CASSRDPLAIGHNEQFF.

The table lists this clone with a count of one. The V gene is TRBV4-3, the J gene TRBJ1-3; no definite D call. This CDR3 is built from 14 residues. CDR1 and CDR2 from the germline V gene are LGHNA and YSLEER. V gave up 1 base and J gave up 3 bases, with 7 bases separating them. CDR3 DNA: TGCGCCAGCAGCCAAGGTACAGTTGGAAACACCATATATTTT. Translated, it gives CASSQGTVGNTIYF.

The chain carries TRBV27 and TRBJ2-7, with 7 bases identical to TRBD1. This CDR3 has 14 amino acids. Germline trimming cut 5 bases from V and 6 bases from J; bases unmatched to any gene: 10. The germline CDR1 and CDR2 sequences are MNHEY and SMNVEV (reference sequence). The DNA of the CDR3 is TGTGCCAGCAGTCCGAGACAGGGCTTGCGCGAGCAGTACTTC. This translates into CASSPRQGLREQYF.

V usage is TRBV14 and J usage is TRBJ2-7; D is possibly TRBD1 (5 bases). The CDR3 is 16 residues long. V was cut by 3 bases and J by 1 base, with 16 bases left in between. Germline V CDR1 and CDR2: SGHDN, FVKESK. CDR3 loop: CASSHRRAIPSYEQYF. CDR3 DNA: TGTGCCAGCAGCCATCGCAGGGCGATCCCATCCTACGAGCAGTACTTC.

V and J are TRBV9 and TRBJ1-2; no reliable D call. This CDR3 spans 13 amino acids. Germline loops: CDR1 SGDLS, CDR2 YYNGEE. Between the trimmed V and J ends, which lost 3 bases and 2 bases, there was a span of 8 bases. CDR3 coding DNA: TGTGCCAGCAGCGAGGGATCGAACTATGGCTACACCTTC. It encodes CASSEGSNYGYTF.

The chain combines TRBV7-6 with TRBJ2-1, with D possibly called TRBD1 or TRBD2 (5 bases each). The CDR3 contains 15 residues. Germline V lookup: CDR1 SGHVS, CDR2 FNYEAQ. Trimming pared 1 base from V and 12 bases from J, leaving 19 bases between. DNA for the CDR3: TGTGCCAGCAGCTTAGGCAGTGCCGGGGCAAAGGGGCAGTTCTTC. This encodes CASSLGSAGAKGQFF.

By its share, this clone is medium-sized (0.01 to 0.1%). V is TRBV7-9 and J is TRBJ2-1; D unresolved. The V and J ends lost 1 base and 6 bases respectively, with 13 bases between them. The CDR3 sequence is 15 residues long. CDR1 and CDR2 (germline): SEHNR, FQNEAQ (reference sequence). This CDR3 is CASSLVLGFFNEQFF. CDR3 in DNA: TGTGCCAGCAGCTTAGTGTTGGGTTTTTTCAATGAGCAGTTCTTC. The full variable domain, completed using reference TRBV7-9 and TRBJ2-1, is DTGVSQNPRHKITKRGQNVTFRCDPISEHNRLYWYRQTLGQGPEFLTYFQNEAQLEKSRLLSDRFSAERPKGSFSTLEIQRTEQGDSAMYLCASSLVLGFFNEQFFGPGTRLTVL.

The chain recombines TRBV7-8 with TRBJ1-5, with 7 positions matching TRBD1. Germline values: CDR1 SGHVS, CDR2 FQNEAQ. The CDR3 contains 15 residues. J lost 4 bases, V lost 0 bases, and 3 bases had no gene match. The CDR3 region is CASSLAGGANQPQHF. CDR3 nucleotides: TGTGCCAGCAGCTTAGCAGGGGGCGCGAATCAGCCCCAGCATTTT.